Listed below are T cell receptor beta chains from one sample, sequenced in a study of T cell responses to AZD1222 COVID-19 vaccine. TCRdb keeps only in-frame clones here, not all; method: immunoSEQ multiplex PCR. The table shows 46,000 or so clones, with 90% occurring only once. The sequences come from peripheral blood, collected 28 days after the second AZD1222 dose. The receptors originated from an adult who received the AZD1222 COVID-19 vaccine. Both conserved end residues are part of each CDR3. For some rows the clone size is stated as once, few or many, or as a class when expanded; others skip it.

abundance	v_gene	j_gene	CDR3aa
NA	TRBV30	TRBJ1-4	CAWSAWTGTNEKLFF
NA	TRBV3-1/TRBV3-2	TRBJ2-7	CATGGYGTPQYF
NA	TRBV4-3	TRBJ1-6	CASSQDFQSSYNSPLHF
NA	TRBV30	TRBJ1-5	CAWSEGNNQPQHF
NA	TRBV27	TRBJ1-1	CASSSSGGQGNTEAFF
NA	TRBV5-1	TRBJ1-1	CASSSGKNTEAFF
NA	TRBV4-3	TRBJ1-2	CASSQQQNYGYTF
NA	TRBV3-1/TRBV3-2	TRBJ2-3	CASSRYPGVPDTQYF
NA	TRBV11-3	TRBJ1-2	CASEPDRVPVYGYTF
NA	TRBV2	TRBJ1-1	CASRDLGQSEAFF
NA	TRBV7-9	TRBJ2-1	CASSHGTAIYNEQFF
NA	TRBV7-9	TRBJ1-1	CASSPRQGNLIKREAFF
NA	TRBV9	TRBJ2-7	CASSHVDRLLWGVRLYEQYF
NA	TRBV20-1	TRBJ1-1	CSASLPRDRGAAFF
few	TRBV14	TRBJ1-2	CASSQKVQGGYGYTF
NA	TRBV6-4	TRBJ1-1	CASDRQGNSWDTEAFF
NA	TRBV11-2	TRBJ1-5	CASSRENQPQHF
NA	TRBV6-2/TRBV6-3	TRBJ1-2	CASSMTPTTGYGYTF
NA	TRBV19	TRBJ1-4	CASQDTLGEKLFF
NA	TRBV6-5	TRBJ1-6	CASRPTGSGNSPLHF